Shown below are 6 T cell receptor beta chains from a single sample sequenced in a study of CD8+ T cells in alopecia areata. The sequencing template was cDNA reverse transcribed from extracted RNA. The method was immunoSEQ multiplex PCR; TCRdb's version includes in-frame clones alone and lacks a portion of them. The sample shows over 150,000 clones, roughly 59% of them seen only once. The source material was CD4+ T cells sorted from blood, sampled at week 0. The receptors derive from a human donor with alopecia areata.

This clone was recorded only once. The chain couples TRBV30 to TRBJ2-5; D gene ambiguous. The CDR3 has 16 residues. Deletions cut 0 bases from V and 2 bases from J, with 16 bases between. Germline CDR1 and CDR2: GTSNPN and SVGIG (reference sequence). The DNA of the CDR3 is TGTGCCTGGAGTGTAGAATTTGGAAGCGTACAAGAGACCCAGTACTTC. Its protein product is CAWSVEFGSVQETQYF.

CDR3 loop: CASSERGRGKYTDTQYF. In DNA, the CDR3 is TGTGCCAGCAGCGAGAGGGGCAGGGGGAAATACACAGATACGCAGTATTTT. V and J are TRBV7-2 and TRBJ2-3; 7 nucleotides agree with TRBD1. The CDR3 is made up of 17 amino acids. V gave up 5 bases and J gave up 2 bases; unmatched junction bases: 13. Germline V gene data show CDR1 as SGHTA and CDR2 as FQGNSA.

The chain links TRBV30 to TRBJ1-2; D unresolved. The V gene's germline CDR1 is GTSNPN and CDR2 SVGIG (reference sequence). This CDR3 spans 14 amino acids. Trimming took off 0 bases at V and 5 bases at J, with 13 bases between the two ends. CDR3 bases: TGTGCCTGGAGTGTGGCGGCAAAGGGATATGGCTACACCTTC. Translated, it gives CAWSVAAKGYGYTF. Combining the CDR3 with reference TRBV30 and TRBJ1-2 gives the whole variable domain SQTIHQWPATLVQPVGSPLSLECTVEGTSNPNLYWYRQAAGRGLQLLFYSVGIGQISSEVPQNLSASRPQDRQFILSSKKLLLSDSGFYLCAWSVAAKGYGYTFGSGTRLTVV.

The chain couples TRBV29-1 to TRBJ2-1, with 8 bases aligning to TRBD1. Germline CDR1 is SQVTM and CDR2 is ANQGSEA. This CDR3 is 16 amino acids long. J gave up 9 bases and V 3 bases, and 16 bases lay outside the gene matches. The CDR3 protein is CSVDSIGQGVVIEQFF. The CDR3 nucleotides are TGCAGCGTTGATTCGATAGGACAGGGCGTTGTTATTGAGCAGTTCTTC.

This clone appeared once. The rearrangement uses TRBV29-1 and TRBJ1-2, with 7 nucleotides matching TRBD1. This CDR3 is built from 12 residues. The germline V gene has CDR1 SQVTM and CDR2 ANQGSEA. Germline trimming cut 7 bases from V and 10 bases from J; bases unmatched to any gene: 12. The CDR3, as DNA: TGCAGCGCTGATGGGACAGTAGATACCTACACCTTC. Its translation is CSADGTVDTYTF.

The chain couples TRBV6-1 to TRBJ1-1; no clear D gene. The V gene's germline CDR1 is MNHNS and CDR2 SASEGT. V was pared by 4 bases and J by 0 bases, with 9 bases between. CDR3 length: 14 amino acids. The chain's CDR3 is CASSVVSMNTEAFF. The DNA for the CDR3 is TGTGCCAGCAGTGTCGTATCCATGAACACTGAAGCTTTCTTT.